This T cell receptor (beta chain) was sequenced during a study of CD8+CD57+ T cells in acquired aplastic anemia. About the study: Sorted CD4+ and CD8+ cells gave a mean 3.2 ug DNA, range about 0.19 to 27.4 ug. About 9.8 million reads, on average, were obtained for CD4+ cells from healthy donors.

Profiling of TCR beta VDJ combinations and CDR3 sequences used genomic DNA as template. TCRdb analysed the reads with MiXCR anew, one entry per CDR3 protein. The table shows about 160,000 distinct CDR3 sequences, with around 40% occurring only once. V was clipped by 8 bases and J by 0 bases, with 16 bases between them. The CDR3 runs to 15 residues. The V gene's germline CDR1 is ENHRY and CDR2 SYGVKD. Sequenced sample: sorted CD4+, CD8+, or CD8+CD57+ T cells (not recorded which) from PBMCs. The TCR comes from a human donor in good health. The chain recombines TRBV10-3 with TRBJ1-1; a possible D gene is TRBD1 (5 bases). The CDR3 bases are TGTGCCATCGCCCAGGGATACTCATTGAACACTGAAGCTTTCTTT. Its translation: CAIAQGYSLNTEAFF.